This T cell receptor beta chain was obtained from a study of regulatory T cells in long-lasting Graves disease. Study-level points and caveats: Persistent cases of Graves' showed reduced TCR diversity relative to newly diagnosed patients. Relative to new patients (roughly 970), persistent patients exhibited greater sharing of public clonotypes (around 2,500).

The V and J ends lost 6 bases and 1 base respectively, with 13 bases between them. The CDR3 extends over 14 amino acids. Germline loops: CDR1 SNHLY, CDR2 FYNNEI. The TCR beta library used iRepertoire HTBI primers with Arm-PCR amplification of CDR3. TCRdb used MiXCR to reprocess the multiplex PCR reads, holding one entry per CDR3 protein. Counted here are roughly 500,000 distinct CDR3 sequences, about 13% occurring once; the ten biggest clones make up roughly 10%. The sample holds many counts of this clonotype. Its antigen is unknown. Time point defined: newly diagnosed GD, antithyroid drugs for less than 3 months. After RNA was extracted from PBMCs, the TCR library was made from it. A further study also used this sample, focusing on T cells in Graves' hyperthyroidism and ophthalmopathy. That publication notes: Diagnoses rested on clinical symptoms, serum thyroxine and TRAb, thyroid ultrasound and orbital computed tomography. In the first-round RT-PCR of the TCR CDR3, the HTBI primer set was used.

The sequencing here drew on peripheral blood mononuclear cells (PBMCs), taken at new diagnosis, from a patient treated with antithyroid drugs. The TCR originated in a man aged 25 to 40 with Graves disease. J is TRBJ2-7 and V is TRBV2, with D possibly matching TRBD1 (6 bases). This CDR3 is CASRPRDTSYEQYF. CDR3 DNA: TGTGCCAGCAGACCCCGGGACACTTCCTACGAGCAGTACTTC.